This entry lists 30 T cell receptor beta chains sequenced from one sample in a study of T cells in Graves' hyperthyroidism and ophthalmopathy. Amplification targeted TCR beta CDR3 regions from RNA transcripts. The TCR CDR3 was amplified in a first-round RT-PCR using the HTBI primer set. TCRdb passed the multiplex PCR reads through MiXCR, listing each CDR3 protein once. The sample yields tens of thousands of distinct CDR3 sequences, roughly 50% seen once. Material: peripheral blood or thyroid tissue (not recorded which). The receptors were sampled from a man between 18 and 35 years old with Graves' hyperthyroidism.

This clonotype was observed at least ten times. This rearrangement joins TRBV11-1 to TRBJ1-1, with D unclear. The V gene lost 0 bases and the J gene lost 8 bases, with 4 bases spanning the gap. Germline loops: CDR1 SGHAT, CDR2 FQDESV (reference sequence). The CDR3 is made up of 11 amino acids. The CDR3 is CASSLAGEAFF. The CDR3 region has the DNA TGTGCCAGCAGCTTAGCAGGAGAAGCTTTCTTT.

This clonotype has a count of ten or more. The chain recombines TRBV9 with TRBJ1-3; D perhaps matches TRBD1 (5 bases). The CDR3 length is 14 residues. Trimming cost V 6 bases and J 7 bases, with 17 bases left between them. Germline loops: CDR1 SGDLS, CDR2 YYNGEE. The CDR3 protein is CASTPVGARNTIYF. CDR3 nucleotide sequence: TGTGCCAGCACCCCCGTTGGGGCCCGCAACACCATATATTTT.

The chain combines TRBV2 with TRBJ1-3, with 8 bases matching TRBD1. Losses at the gene ends were 4 bases for V and 4 bases for J; bases not matched to a gene: 6. The CDR3 runs to 15 residues. Per germline, CDR1 SNHLY and CDR2 FYNNEI. CDR3 region: CASSADRGRGNTIYF. The CDR3 DNA reads as TGTGCCAGCAGTGCCGACAGGGGAAGGGGAAACACCATATATTTT.

V is TRBV18 and J is TRBJ2-5; maybe TRBD1 (7 bases). Germline loops: CDR1 KGHSH, CDR2 LQKENI. V was trimmed by 4 bases and J by 9 bases, leaving 21 bases between them. This CDR3 comprises 15 residues. The CDR3 bases are TGTGCCAGCTCACGCGGGACAGCCCTGATGGAGGCCCAGTACTTC. Its translation is CASSRGTALMEAQYF.

This clonotype was observed many times. The rearrangement joins TRBV10-3 to TRBJ2-7, with 8 bases matching TRBD1. CDR1 is ENHRY, CDR2 SYGVKD, per germline. The CDR3 has 14 amino acids. The trim removed 6 bases at V and 0 bases at J, leaving 4 bases unmatched. The CDR3 is CAIRGQDLSYEQYF. Here the CDR3 DNA reads TGTGCCATCAGGGGACAGGATCTCTCCTACGAGCAGTACTTC.

V is TRBV9 and J is TRBJ1-2; D ambiguous. In germline, CDR1 is SGDLS, CDR2 YYNGEE. This CDR3 spans 15 amino acids. V was trimmed by 2 bases and J by 1 base, leaving 12 bases between them. CDR3 nucleotide sequence: TGTGCCAGCAGCGTTGAAGAGCCCGTTAACTATGGCTACACCTTC. This codes for CASSVEEPVNYGYTF.

The table lists this clonotype with many counts. The chain combines TRBV7-2 with TRBJ2-2; perhaps TRBD2 as D (5 bases). The V gene lost 0 bases and the J gene lost 4 bases, with 9 bases spanning the gap. Germline CDR1 SGHTA, CDR2 FQGNSA. This CDR3 has 15 amino acids. DNA of the CDR3: TGTGCCAGCAGCTTAGCGCGACTAAGCACCGGGGAGCTGTTTTTT. Translated, it gives CASSLARLSTGELFF. Together with reference TRBV7-2 and TRBJ2-2, the CDR3 gives the full variable domain: GAGVSQSPSNKVTEKGKDVELRCDPISGHTALYWYRQSLGQGLEFLIYFQGNSAPDKSGLPSDRFSAERTGGSVSTLTIQRTQQEDSAVYLCASSLARLSTGELFFGEGSRLTVL.

In this sample, this clonotype turned up many times. The genes are TRBV3-1 and TRBJ2-2; D unclear. This CDR3 is 12 amino acids long. Germline assignment: CDR1 LGHDT and CDR2 YNNKEL (reference sequence). The V end lost 5 bases, the J end lost 9 bases, and 10 bases lay between the germline ends. The CDR3 loop is CASSSIDWELFF. In nucleotides, the CDR3 is TGTGCCAGCAGCTCAATCGACTGGGAGCTGTTTTTT.

The chain joins TRBV2 to TRBJ2-6; 13 positions agree with TRBD2. The V and J ends lost 5 bases and 0 bases, in that order; junction bases with no gene match: 7. The CDR3 is made up of 19 amino acids. CDR1 is SNHLY and CDR2 is FYNNEI in the germline V gene. The CDR3: CASSQTGTSGTSGANVLTF. CDR3 bases: TGTGCCAGCAGTCAAACCGGGACTAGCGGGACCTCTGGGGCCAACGTCCTGACTTTC.

This clonotype occurred many times. The CDR3 DNA reads as TGTGCCAGCAGCTTATCCCCCCACGAGCAGTACTTC. The encoded protein is CASSLSPHEQYF. The rearrangement links TRBV7-2 to TRBJ2-7; no clear D. The CDR3 covers 12 residues. The germline V gene encodes CDR1 SGHTA and CDR2 FQGNSA. The V gene lost 2 bases and the J gene lost 5 bases, with 7 bases spanning the gap.

The sample holds one count of this clonotype. V and J are TRBV25-1 and TRBJ2-2, with unresolved D. V lost 5 bases, J lost 7 bases, and 11 bases lay in between. Germline V gene lookup returns CDR1 MGHDK and CDR2 SYGVNS. The CDR3 totals 13 residues. The CDR3 sequence is CASSYETVGELFF. Here the CDR3 DNA reads TGTGCCAGCAGTTACGAGACGGTCGGGGAGCTGTTTTTT.

The chain links TRBV30 to TRBJ1-5; perhaps TRBD1 as D (6 bases). CDR1 GTSNPN and CDR2 SVGIG come from the germline V gene (reference sequence). Between the trimmed V and J ends, which lost 2 bases and 3 bases, there was a span of 11 bases. This CDR3 comprises 14 residues. The CDR3, as DNA: TGTGCCTGGAGTCGGGACACCTACAATCAGCCCCAGCATTTT. It specifies CAWSRDTYNQPQHF.

The gene calls are TRBV7-8 and TRBJ2-7, with D perhaps matching TRBD2 (5 bases). CDR1 SGHVS and CDR2 FQNEAQ come from the germline V gene. The V end lost 4 bases, the J end lost 1 base, and 11 bases lay between the germline ends. The CDR3 contains 14 residues. The CDR3 sequence: CASSSWTESYEQYF. Here the CDR3 DNA reads TGTGCCAGCAGCTCCTGGACTGAGTCCTACGAGCAGTACTTC.

The J gene is TRBJ2-3, the V gene TRBV2; D gene ambiguous. Germline V gene data show CDR1 as SNHLY and CDR2 as FYNNEI. The CDR3 extends over 12 amino acids. Trimming removed 3 bases from V and 3 bases from J, with 4 bases in between. This chain's CDR3 is CASSDGTDTQYF. CDR3 in DNA: TGTGCCAGCAGTGACGGGACAGATACGCAGTATTTT.

This clonotype showed up just once. The germline gene is not matched at one end of the junction; a read error may be the cause. This chain connects TRBV7-6 to TRBJ2-5, with D possibly matching TRBD2 (6 bases). This CDR3 is built from 14 residues. The germline CDR1 and CDR2 sequences are SGHVS and FNYEAQ. The CDR3 spells CASRLGTGQETQYF. The DNA for the CDR3 is TGTGCCAGCAGGTTAGGGACTGGCCAAGAGACCCAGTACTTC.

The V call is TRBV20-1, the J call TRBJ2-7, with 12 bases fitting TRBD1. This CDR3 region has 24 residues. Germline CDR1 and CDR2: DFQATT and SNEGSKA (reference sequence). The junction had 31 bases not matched to a gene; V was cut back by 2 bases and J by 2 bases. CDR3 residues: CSARPRVGPGQGAWGSGGPYEQYF. CDR3 nucleotide sequence: TGCAGTGCTAGACCCCGAGTTGGACCGGGACAGGGGGCTTGGGGTAGCGGGGGGCCCTACGAGCAGTACTTC.

The chain combines TRBV2 with TRBJ1-6; D uncertain. Trimming took off 0 bases at V and 10 bases at J, with 10 bases between the two ends. The CDR3 covers 14 residues. Germline V gene lookup returns CDR1 SNHLY and CDR2 FYNNEI. This chain's CDR3 is CASSEADKGSPLHF. CDR3 nucleotide sequence: TGTGCCAGCAGTGAAGCGGATAAGGGCTCACCCCTCCACTTT.

This chain links TRBV6-6 with TRBJ2-7; 9 nucleotides agree with TRBD1. There are 15 residues in the CDR3. After removal of 6 bases from V and 4 bases from J, the junction contained 10 bases not matched to a gene. Germline V gene lookup returns CDR1 MNHNY and CDR2 SVGAGI (reference sequence). The DNA for the CDR3 is TGTGCCAGCAGACCCTTGGGACAGGGAAGGTACGAGCAGTACTTC. Amino acids: CASRPLGQGRYEQYF.

In its sample, this clonotype was seen a few times. The V and J genes are TRBV5-5 and TRBJ1-2; 7 bases match TRBD1. With 5 bases clipped from V and 7 bases from J, the junction kept 8 bases outside the gene matches. The CDR3 is 13 amino acids. The V gene's germline CDR1 is SGHKS and CDR2 YYEKEE (reference sequence). CDR3 sequence reads: CASREGTVVGYTF. Written as DNA, the CDR3 is TGTGCCAGCAGAGAAGGGACAGTAGTTGGCTACACCTTC.

The chain has TRBV18 and TRBJ1-4, with D perhaps TRBD1 (5 bases). This CDR3 contains 16 residues. CDR1 and CDR2 from the germline V gene are KGHSH and LQKENI. V shed 3 bases and J shed 7 bases, with 18 bases lying between them. The CDR3, as DNA: TGTGCCAGCTCACCGACTAGAGGGGAGGTCGGTGAAAAACTGTTTTTT. It is translated as CASSPTRGEVGEKLFF.

This clonotype appeared many times. The chain employs TRBV6-1 and TRBJ1-5, with 9 positions matching TRBD1. The CDR3 sequence is 15 residues long. V was clipped by 8 bases and J by 0 bases; unmatched bases: 5. The germline V gene has CDR1 MNHNS and CDR2 SASEGT. CDR3 sequence reads: CASLATGGSNQPQHF. DNA of the CDR3: TGTGCCAGCTTGGCGACAGGGGGTAGCAATCAGCCCCAGCATTTT.

This clonotype has ten or more counts. The rearrangement links TRBV20-1 to TRBJ2-5, with 10 bases identical to TRBD2. Germline CDR1 reads DFQATT; CDR2 reads SNEGSKA (reference sequence). V was pared by 0 bases and J by 2 bases, with 6 bases of the junction left unmatched. CDR3 length: 16 residues. The chain's CDR3 is CSARDLLAGVQETQYF. CDR3 bases: TGCAGTGCTAGAGATCTTCTAGCGGGAGTACAAGAGACCCAGTACTTC.

About this clonotype itself: A junction end diverges from the germline sequence, so it may reflect a read error. The rearrangement uses TRBV7-2 and TRBJ1-1; D is possibly TRBD1 (5 bases). CDR1 is SGHTA and CDR2 is FQGNSA in the germline V gene. CDR3 size: 14 residues. CDR3 sequence: CASSLETVNSEAFF. The CDR3 DNA reads as TGTGCCAGCAGCTTAGAGACAGTGAACTCTGAAGCTTTCTTT.

This clonotype has only one observation. The chain uses TRBV10-2 and TRBJ2-5; TRBD1 aligns across 8 bases. Germline V lookup: CDR1 WSHSY, CDR2 SAAADI. The CDR3 contains 13 residues. Trimming took 6 bases from V and 4 from J; bases not matched to a gene: 4. In DNA form, the CDR3 reads TGCGCCAGCAGAGCTGGACAGGGAGAGACCCAGTACTTC. Translation gives CASRAGQGETQYF.

The table lists this clonotype with many counts. The chain carries TRBV28 and TRBJ1-1, with 10 bases fitting TRBD1. Germline lookup yields CDR1 MDHEN and CDR2 SYDVKM. V lost 5 bases to trimming and J lost 7 bases; unmatched junction nucleotides: 10. The CDR3 has 15 amino acids. The CDR3 loop reads CASSRRTGGGGEAFF. The CDR3 DNA is TGTGCCAGCAGTAGACGGACAGGGGGAGGTGGTGAAGCTTTCTTT.

At least ten counts were recorded for this clonotype. The chain employs TRBV7-9 and TRBJ1-2; perhaps TRBD1 as D (5 bases). CDR1 and CDR2 (germline): SEHNR, FQNEAQ (reference sequence). The germline V and J ends were trimmed by 4 bases and 8 bases, with 20 bases remaining between them. CDR3 length: 15 amino acids. The CDR3 DNA reads as TGTGCCAGCAGCTCCTCAGGGAGGCAGTGGGACGGCTACACCTTC. Translating gives CASSSSGRQWDGYTF. Full variable domain (remainder filled in from reference TRBV7-9 and TRBJ1-2): DTGVSQNPRHKITKRGQNVTFRCDPISEHNRLYWYRQTLGQGPEFLTYFQNEAQLEKSRLLSDRFSAERPKGSFSTLEIQRTEQGDSAMYLCASSSSGRQWDGYTFGSGTRLTVV.

This clonotype was seen repeatedly, ten times or more. The chain carries TRBV5-5 and TRBJ2-3; TRBD1 might be the D (6 bases). This CDR3 comprises 13 residues. Trimming shortened V by 7 bases and J by 2 bases, and 11 bases separated the two germline ends. The germline CDR1 and CDR2 sequences are SGHKS and YYEKEE (reference sequence). CDR3 sequence: CASRDTNTDTQYF. CDR3 nucleotide sequence: TGTGCCAGCCGGGACACCAACACAGATACGCAGTATTTT.

Points on this clonotype: The junction departs from the called germline gene at one end, perhaps through a read error. The chain uses TRBV10-3 and TRBJ1-2; 11 bases match TRBD1. This CDR3 has 13 residues. CDR1 is ENHRY, CDR2 SYGVKD, per germline. For the CDR3, the DNA is TGTGTCATCTCGGGACAGGGGGTCTATGGCTACACCTTC. It specifies CVISGQGVYGYTF.

This clonotype occurred many times. The rearrangement uses TRBV7-2 and TRBJ1-5; tentative D call: TRBD1 (5 bases). CDR3 length equals 16 residues. V was shortened by 1 base and J by 4 bases, with 14 bases between the two germline ends. Germline V CDR1 and CDR2: SGHTA, FQGNSA. CDR3 protein: CASSLVGRGGNQPQHF. In DNA form, the CDR3 reads TGTGCCAGCAGCTTAGTGGGAAGGGGAGGGAATCAGCCCCAGCATTTT.

V and J are TRBV20-1 and TRBJ1-2; 9 nucleotides align to TRBD1. CDR1 DFQATT and CDR2 SNEGSKA come from the germline V gene (reference sequence). CDR3 length equals 12 residues. The V and J ends lost 6 bases and 7 bases, in that order; junction bases with no gene match: 6. CDR3 loop: CSASDRGLGYTF. CDR3 nucleotide sequence: TGCAGTGCGTCGGACAGGGGACTTGGCTACACCTTC.